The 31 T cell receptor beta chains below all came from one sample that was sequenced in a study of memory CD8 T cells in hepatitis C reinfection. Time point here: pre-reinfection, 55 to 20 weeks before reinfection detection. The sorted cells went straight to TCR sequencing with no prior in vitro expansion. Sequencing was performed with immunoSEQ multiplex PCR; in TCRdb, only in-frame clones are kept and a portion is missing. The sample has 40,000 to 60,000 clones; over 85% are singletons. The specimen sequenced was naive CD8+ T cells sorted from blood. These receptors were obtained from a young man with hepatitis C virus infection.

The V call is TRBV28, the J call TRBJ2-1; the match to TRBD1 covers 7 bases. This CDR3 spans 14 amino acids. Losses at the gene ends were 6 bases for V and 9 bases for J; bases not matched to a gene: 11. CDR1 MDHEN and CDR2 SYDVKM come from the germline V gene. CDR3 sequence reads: CASSLDRAYGEQFF. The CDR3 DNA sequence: TGTGCCAGCAGCCTCGACAGGGCTTACGGTGAGCAGTTCTTC.

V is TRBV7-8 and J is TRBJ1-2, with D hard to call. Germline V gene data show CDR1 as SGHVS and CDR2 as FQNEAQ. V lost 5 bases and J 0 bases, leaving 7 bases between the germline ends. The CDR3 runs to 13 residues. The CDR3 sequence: CASSGDANYGYTF. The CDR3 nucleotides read TGTGCCAGCAGCGGAGACGCTAACTATGGCTACACCTTC.

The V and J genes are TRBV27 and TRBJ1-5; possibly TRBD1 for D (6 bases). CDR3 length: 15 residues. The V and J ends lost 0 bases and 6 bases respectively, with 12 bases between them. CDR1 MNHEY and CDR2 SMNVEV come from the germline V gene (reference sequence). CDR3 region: CASSLSALRGQPQHF. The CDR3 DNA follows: TGTGCCAGCAGTTTATCAGCGCTCAGGGGTCAGCCCCAGCATTTT.

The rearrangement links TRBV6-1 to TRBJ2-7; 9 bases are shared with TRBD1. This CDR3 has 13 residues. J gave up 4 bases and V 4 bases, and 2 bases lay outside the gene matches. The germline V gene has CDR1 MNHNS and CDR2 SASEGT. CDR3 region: CASSGTGEYEQYV. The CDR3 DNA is TGTGCCAGCAGTGGGACAGGGGAATACGAGCAGTACGTC.

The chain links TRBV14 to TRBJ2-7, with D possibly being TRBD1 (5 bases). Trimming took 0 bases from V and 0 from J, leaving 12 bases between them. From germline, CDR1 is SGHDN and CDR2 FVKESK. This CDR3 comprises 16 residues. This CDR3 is CASSQEQGFGSYEQYF. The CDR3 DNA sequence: TGTGCCAGCAGCCAAGAGCAGGGATTTGGCTCCTACGAGCAGTACTTC.

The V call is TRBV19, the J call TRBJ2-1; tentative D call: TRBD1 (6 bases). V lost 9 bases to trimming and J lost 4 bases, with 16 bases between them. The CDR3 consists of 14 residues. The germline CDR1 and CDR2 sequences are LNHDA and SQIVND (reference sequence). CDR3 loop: CASLPRGGYNEQFF. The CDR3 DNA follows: TGTGCCAGCCTCCCCAGAGGGGGTTACAATGAGCAGTTCTTC.

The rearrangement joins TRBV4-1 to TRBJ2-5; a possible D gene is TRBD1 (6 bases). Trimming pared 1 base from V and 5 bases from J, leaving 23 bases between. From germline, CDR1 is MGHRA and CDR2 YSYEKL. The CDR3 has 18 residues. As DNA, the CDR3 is TGCGCCAGCAGCCAAGCTCCCCCCCCGAAGACAGGCTCGGAGACCCAGTACTTC. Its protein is CASSQAPPPKTGSETQYF.

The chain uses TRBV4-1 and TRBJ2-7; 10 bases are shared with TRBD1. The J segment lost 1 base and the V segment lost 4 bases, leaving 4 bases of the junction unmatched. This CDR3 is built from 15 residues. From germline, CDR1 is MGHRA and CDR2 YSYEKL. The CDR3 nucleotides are TGCGCCAGCAGCCCGGGGACAGGGGCTTCCTACGAGCAGTACTTC. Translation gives CASSPGTGASYEQYF.

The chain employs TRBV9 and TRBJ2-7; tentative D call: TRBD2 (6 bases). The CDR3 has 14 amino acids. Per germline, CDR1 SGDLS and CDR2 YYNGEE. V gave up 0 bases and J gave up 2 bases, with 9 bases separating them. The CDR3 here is CASSVGGGPYEQYF. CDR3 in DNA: TGTGCCAGCAGCGTAGGGGGAGGCCCCTACGAGCAGTACTTC.

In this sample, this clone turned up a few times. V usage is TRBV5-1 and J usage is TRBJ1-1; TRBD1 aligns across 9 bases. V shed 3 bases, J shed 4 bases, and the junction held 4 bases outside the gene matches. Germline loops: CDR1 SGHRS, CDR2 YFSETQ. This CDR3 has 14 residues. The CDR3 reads CASSYETGGTEAFF. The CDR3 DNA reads TGCGCCAGCAGCTACGAGACAGGGGGCACTGAAGCTTTCTTT.

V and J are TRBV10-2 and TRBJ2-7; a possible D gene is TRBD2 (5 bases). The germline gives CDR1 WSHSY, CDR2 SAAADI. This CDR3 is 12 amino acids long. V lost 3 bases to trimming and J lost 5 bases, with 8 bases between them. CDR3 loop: CASSEPGNEQYV. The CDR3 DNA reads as TGCGCCAGCAGTGAACCCGGGAACGAGCAGTACGTC.

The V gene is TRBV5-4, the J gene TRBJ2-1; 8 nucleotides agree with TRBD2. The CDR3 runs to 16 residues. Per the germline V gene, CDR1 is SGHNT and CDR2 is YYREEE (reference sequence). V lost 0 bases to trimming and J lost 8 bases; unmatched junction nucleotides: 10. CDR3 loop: CASSLVTGTRAHEQFF. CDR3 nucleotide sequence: TGTGCCAGCAGCTTGGTAACTGGGACTAGGGCTCATGAGCAGTTCTTC.

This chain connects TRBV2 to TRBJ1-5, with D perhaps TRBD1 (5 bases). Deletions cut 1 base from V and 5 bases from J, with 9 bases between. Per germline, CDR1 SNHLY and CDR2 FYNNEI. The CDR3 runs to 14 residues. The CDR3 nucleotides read TGTGCCAGCAGTGAAGGGCAGGGCTATCAGCCCCAGCATTTT. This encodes CASSEGQGYQPQHF.

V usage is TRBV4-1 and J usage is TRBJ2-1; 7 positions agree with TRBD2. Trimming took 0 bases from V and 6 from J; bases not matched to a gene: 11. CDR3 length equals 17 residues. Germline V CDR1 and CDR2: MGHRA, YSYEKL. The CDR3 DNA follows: TGCGCCAGCAGCCAAGATTCACGCGCGGGAGCCCTCAATGAGCAGTTCTTC. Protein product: CASSQDSRAGALNEQFF.

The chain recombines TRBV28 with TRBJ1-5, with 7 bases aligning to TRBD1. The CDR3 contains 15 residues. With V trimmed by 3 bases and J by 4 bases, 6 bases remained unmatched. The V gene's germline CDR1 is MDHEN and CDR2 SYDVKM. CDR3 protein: CASSFDRETNQPQHF. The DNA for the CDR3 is TGTGCCAGCAGTTTTGACAGGGAGACTAATCAGCCCCAGCATTTT. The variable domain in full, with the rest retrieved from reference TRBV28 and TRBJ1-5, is DVKVTQSSRYLVKRTGEKVFLECVQDMDHENMFWYRQDPGLGLRLIYFSYDVKMKEKGDIPEGYSVSREKKERFSLILESASTNQTSMYLCASSFDRETNQPQHFGDGTRLSIL.

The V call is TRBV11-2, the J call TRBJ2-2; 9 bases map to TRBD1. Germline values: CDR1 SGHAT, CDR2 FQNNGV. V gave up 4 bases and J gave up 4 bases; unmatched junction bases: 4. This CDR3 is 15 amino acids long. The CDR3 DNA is TGTGCCAGCAGCTCATTGACAGGGGGCACCGGGGAGCTGTTTTTT. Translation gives CASSSLTGGTGELFF.

In DNA form, the CDR3 reads TGTGCCAGTAGTTTGGACTCCACAGATACGCAGTATTTT. Residues: CASSLDSTDTQYF. V is TRBV19 and J is TRBJ2-3; weak D call: TRBD2 (5 bases). CDR1 is LNHDA, CDR2 SQIVND, per germline (reference sequence). The ends were cut back, 5 bases at V and 2 bases at J, with 8 bases in the middle. CDR3 length: 13 residues.

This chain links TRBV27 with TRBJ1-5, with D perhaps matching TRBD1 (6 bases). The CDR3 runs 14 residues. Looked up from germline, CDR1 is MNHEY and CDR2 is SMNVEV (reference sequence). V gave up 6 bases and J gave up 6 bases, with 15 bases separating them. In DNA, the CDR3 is TGTGCCAGCAGGCCTCTCCAGGGGAGTCAGCCCCAGCATTTT. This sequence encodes CASRPLQGSQPQHF.

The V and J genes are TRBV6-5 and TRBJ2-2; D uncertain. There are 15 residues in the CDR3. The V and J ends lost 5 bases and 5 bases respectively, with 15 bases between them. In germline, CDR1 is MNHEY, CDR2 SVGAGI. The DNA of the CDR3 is TGTGCCAGCAGTCCCTTATGGCCGGGTACCGGGGAGCTGTTTTTT. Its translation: CASSPLWPGTGELFF.

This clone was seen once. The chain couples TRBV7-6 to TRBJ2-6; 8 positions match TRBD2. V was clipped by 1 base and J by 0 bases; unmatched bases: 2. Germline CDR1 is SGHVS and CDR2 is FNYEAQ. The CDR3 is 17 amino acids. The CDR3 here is CASSLEAGDSGANVLTF. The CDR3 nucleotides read TGTGCCAGCAGCTTAGAAGCGGGGGACTCTGGGGCCAACGTCCTGACTTTC.

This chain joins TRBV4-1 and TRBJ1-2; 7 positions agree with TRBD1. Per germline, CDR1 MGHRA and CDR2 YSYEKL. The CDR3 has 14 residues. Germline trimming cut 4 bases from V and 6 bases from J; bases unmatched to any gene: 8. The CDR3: CASSPGQRTDGYTF. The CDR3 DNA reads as TGCGCCAGCAGCCCGGGACAGAGAACGGATGGCTACACCTTC.

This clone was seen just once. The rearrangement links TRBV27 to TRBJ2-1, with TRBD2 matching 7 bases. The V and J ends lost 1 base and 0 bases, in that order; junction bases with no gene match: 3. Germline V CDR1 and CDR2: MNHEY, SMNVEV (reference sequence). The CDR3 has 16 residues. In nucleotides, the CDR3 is TGTGCCAGCAGTTTATTAGCGGGTAGCTCCTACAATGAGCAGTTCTTC. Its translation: CASSLLAGSSYNEQFF.

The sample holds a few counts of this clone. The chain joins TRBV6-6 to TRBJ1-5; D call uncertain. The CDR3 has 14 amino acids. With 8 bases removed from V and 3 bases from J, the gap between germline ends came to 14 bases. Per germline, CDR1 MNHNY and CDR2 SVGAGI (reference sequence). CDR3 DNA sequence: TGTGCCAGCTGTGAGGGTCTAACCAATCAGCCCCAGCATTTT. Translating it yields CASCEGLTNQPQHF.

This chain's CDR3 is CSVEGALPSPDTQYF. The CDR3 nucleotides read TGCAGCGTTGAGGGGGCCTTACCCTCCCCAGATACGCAGTATTTT. The chain uses TRBV29-1 and TRBJ2-3, with D perhaps matching TRBD1 (6 bases). V was shortened by 3 bases and J by 4 bases, with 17 bases between the two germline ends. The V gene's germline CDR1 is SQVTM and CDR2 ANQGSEA. This CDR3 is 15 amino acids long.

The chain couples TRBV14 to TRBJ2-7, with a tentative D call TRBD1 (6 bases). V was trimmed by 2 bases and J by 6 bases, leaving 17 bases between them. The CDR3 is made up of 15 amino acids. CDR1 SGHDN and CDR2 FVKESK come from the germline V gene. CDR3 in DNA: TGTGCCAGCAGCCAATCCATGGACAGTGGGAGCGAGCAGTACTTC. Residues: CASSQSMDSGSEQYF.

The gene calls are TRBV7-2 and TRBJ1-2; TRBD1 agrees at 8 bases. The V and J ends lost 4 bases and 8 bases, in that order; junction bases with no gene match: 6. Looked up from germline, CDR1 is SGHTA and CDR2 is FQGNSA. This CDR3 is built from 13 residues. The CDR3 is CASSYGQGWGYTF. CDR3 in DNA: TGTGCCAGCAGCTATGGACAGGGTTGGGGCTACACCTTC.

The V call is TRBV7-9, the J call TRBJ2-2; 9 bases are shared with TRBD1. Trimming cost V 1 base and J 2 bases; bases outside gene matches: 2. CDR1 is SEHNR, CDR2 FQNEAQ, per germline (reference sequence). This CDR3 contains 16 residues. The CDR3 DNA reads TGTGCCAGCAGCTTAGAGGGACAGGGTAACACCGGGGAGCTGTTTTTT. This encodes CASSLEGQGNTGELFF.

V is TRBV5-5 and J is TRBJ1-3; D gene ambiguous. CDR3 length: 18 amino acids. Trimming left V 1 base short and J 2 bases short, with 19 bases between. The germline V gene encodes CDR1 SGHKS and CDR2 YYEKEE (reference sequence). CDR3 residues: CASSLFDGGITPGNTIYF. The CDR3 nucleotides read TGTGCCAGCAGCTTGTTCGACGGAGGGATAACCCCTGGAAACACCATATATTTT.

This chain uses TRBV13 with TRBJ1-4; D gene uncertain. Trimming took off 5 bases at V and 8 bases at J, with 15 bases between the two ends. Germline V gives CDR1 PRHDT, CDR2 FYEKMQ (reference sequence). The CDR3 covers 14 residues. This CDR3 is CASSLREATEKLFF. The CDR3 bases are TGTGCCAGCAGCCTACGGGAGGCGACAGAAAAACTGTTTTTT.

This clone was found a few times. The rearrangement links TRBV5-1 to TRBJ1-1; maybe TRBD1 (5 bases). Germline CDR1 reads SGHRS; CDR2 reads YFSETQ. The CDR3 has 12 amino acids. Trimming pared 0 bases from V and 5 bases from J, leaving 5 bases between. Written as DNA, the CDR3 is TGCGCCAGCAGCTTGGAGGGGACTGAAGCTTTCTTT. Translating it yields CASSLEGTEAFF. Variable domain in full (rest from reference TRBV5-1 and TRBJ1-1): KAGVTQTPRYLIKTRGQQVTLSCSPISGHRSVSWYQQTPGQGLQFLFEYFSETQRNKGNFPGRFSGRQFSNSRSEMNVSTLELGDSALYLCASSLEGTEAFFGQGTRLTVV.

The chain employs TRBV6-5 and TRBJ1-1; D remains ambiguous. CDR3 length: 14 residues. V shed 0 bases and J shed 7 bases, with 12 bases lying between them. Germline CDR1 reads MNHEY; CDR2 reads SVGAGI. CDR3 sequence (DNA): TGTGCCAGCAGTTACTCGCTGCCGGGAAGTGAAGCTTTCTTT. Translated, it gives CASSYSLPGSEAFF.